The 17 T cell receptor beta chains listed next were all sequenced from one sample in a study of blood T cell repertoires in COVID-19. Clones were sequenced by immunoSEQ multiplex PCR, and TCRdb holds only the in-frame ones, with some missing. The sample carries roughly 250,000 clones, roughly 88% recorded once. The specimen was peripheral blood. These receptors were obtained from a woman aged 40 to 50 who had recovered from COVID-19.

The V and J genes are TRBV9 and TRBJ2-5, with 11 bases fitting TRBD1. This CDR3 has 17 residues. Losses at the gene ends were 4 bases for V and 6 bases for J; bases not matched to a gene: 14. Per germline, CDR1 SGDLS and CDR2 YYNGEE. The CDR3 spells CASSSWTGGAGGKTQYF. Here the CDR3 DNA reads TGTGCCAGCAGCTCATGGACAGGGGGCGCAGGAGGAAAGACCCAGTACTTC.

The V and J genes are TRBV25-1 and TRBJ2-4; 7 nucleotides match TRBD1. The CDR3 covers 15 residues. In germline, CDR1 is MGHDK, CDR2 SYGVNS. V lost 3 bases and J lost 6; bases outside the gene matches: 8. The CDR3 DNA follows: TGTGCCAGCAGTGATCCGAGGACAGGCAGAAACATTCAGTACTTC. Its translation: CASSDPRTGRNIQYF.

The V and J genes are TRBV11-1 and TRBJ1-5; tentatively, D is TRBD1 (5 bases). The ends were cut back, 5 bases at V and 7 bases at J, with 12 bases in the middle. This CDR3 spans 13 amino acids. Germline V lookup: CDR1 SGHAT, CDR2 FQDESV (reference sequence). The CDR3 DNA reads TGTGCCAGCAGCGCGGGGCTTAAGCAGCCCCAGCATTTT. Translating it yields CASSAGLKQPQHF.

The rearrangement joins TRBV11-2 to TRBJ1-1, with 9 nucleotides matching TRBD1. After removal of 5 bases from V and 5 bases from J, the junction contained 6 bases not matched to a gene. Germline V gene data show CDR1 as SGHAT and CDR2 as FQNNGV. This CDR3 is 14 amino acids long. The CDR3 bases are TGTGCCAGCAGCGTACAGGGGGCAAAGACTGAAGCTTTCTTT. Encoded protein: CASSVQGAKTEAFF.

The rearrangement links TRBV11-3 to TRBJ2-1; TRBD2 agrees at 13 bases. Trimming took 5 bases from V and 6 from J; bases not matched to a gene: 10. CDR1 and CDR2 (germline): SGHNT, YENEEA. This CDR3 has 17 residues. CDR3: CASSAGTSGKIFNEQFF. The CDR3 DNA is TGTGCCAGCAGCGCGGGGACTAGCGGGAAAATTTTCAATGAGCAGTTCTTC.

The chain joins TRBV3-1 (or the pseudogene TRBV3-2) to TRBJ2-1, with 7 bases that match TRBD2. V lost 0 bases and J lost 2; bases outside the gene matches: 4. This CDR3 comprises 16 residues. Germline V gene sequence: CDR1 LGHDT, CDR2 YNNKEL (reference sequence). The CDR3 DNA follows: TGTGCCAGCAGCCAAGAAGGCGGGAGACCCTACAATGAGCAGTTCTTC. Its protein is CASSQEGGRPYNEQFF.

The chain joins TRBV24-1 to TRBJ2-7; TRBD2 matches 9 bases. The CDR3 totals 14 residues. Germline V gene data show CDR1 as KGHDR and CDR2 as SFDVKD. Trimming at V came to 3 bases and at J to 7 bases, leaving 6 bases not matched to a gene. CDR3 sequence reads: CATSDQRGAGEQYF. In DNA, the CDR3 is TGTGCCACCAGTGATCAGCGGGGGGCAGGGGAGCAGTACTTC.

The chain is built from TRBV7-3 and TRBJ1-2; a weak D match, TRBD1 (6 bases). This CDR3 spans 14 amino acids. Trimming shortened V by 5 bases and J by 4 bases, and 14 bases separated the two germline ends. The germline gives CDR1 SGHTA, CDR2 FQGTGA. The CDR3 bases are TGTGCCAGCAGCCCTACGACAGGCCGCTATGGCTACACCTTC. Translating gives CASSPTTGRYGYTF.

The gene calls are TRBV2 and TRBJ1-3; possible D gene TRBD1, 6 bases. Germline CDR1 SNHLY, CDR2 FYNNEI. V was shortened by 5 bases and J by 5 bases, with 13 bases between the two germline ends. The CDR3 runs 14 residues. The CDR3 here is CASSNRQARNTIYF. For the CDR3, the DNA is TGTGCCAGCAGTAACCGACAGGCTCGAAACACCATATATTTT. The full variable domain, rest sourced from reference TRBV2 and TRBJ1-3, is EPEVTQTPSHQVTQMGQEVILRCVPISNHLYFYWYRQILGQKVEFLVSFYNNEISEKSEIFDDQFSVERPDGSNFTLKIRSTKLEDSAMYFCASSNRQARNTIYFGEGSWLTVV.

The genes are TRBV29-1 and TRBJ1-2; TRBD1 might be the D (5 bases). With 7 bases removed from V and 3 bases from J, the gap between germline ends came to 15 bases. CDR3 length: 13 amino acids. Looked up from germline, CDR1 is SQVTM and CDR2 is ANQGSEA. The CDR3, as DNA: TGCAGCGCCCTCGGGGGGATTGACTATGGCTACACCTTC. Encoded protein: CSALGGIDYGYTF.

This clone was recorded a few times. The chain employs TRBV5-1 and TRBJ1-6, with D possibly matching TRBD1 (6 bases). Germline lookup yields CDR1 SGHRS and CDR2 YFSETQ. The CDR3 totals 15 residues. Trimming removed 4 bases from V and 10 bases from J, with 18 bases in between. The CDR3 loop is CASSVRGEGGSPLHF. DNA of the CDR3: TGCGCCAGCAGCGTCAGGGGAGAAGGCGGGTCACCCCTCCACTTT.

This clone was recorded once. V and J are TRBV2 and TRBJ2-3; TRBD1 is a possible D gene (6 bases). V was trimmed by 4 bases and J by 7 bases, leaving 15 bases between them. Germline CDR1 reads SNHLY; CDR2 reads FYNNEI. CDR3 length equals 14 residues. The CDR3 region is CASSVAQGINTQYF. CDR3 coding DNA: TGTGCCAGCAGTGTAGCGCAGGGGATTAATACGCAGTATTTT.

The J gene is TRBJ2-6, the V gene TRBV9; a weak D match, TRBD2 (5 bases). Germline V lookup: CDR1 SGDLS, CDR2 YYNGEE. The CDR3 totals 16 residues. Trimming left V 0 bases short and J 4 bases short, with 11 bases between. The CDR3 protein is CASSVVVGSGANVLTF. Here the CDR3 DNA reads TGTGCCAGCAGCGTAGTAGTGGGGAGCGGGGCCAACGTCCTGACTTTC.

The chain carries TRBV6-2 or TRBV6-3 and TRBJ2-7; perhaps TRBD1 as D (6 bases). The germline V gene encodes CDR1 MNHEY and CDR2 SVGEGT. Trimming pared 2 bases from V and 0 bases from J, leaving 20 bases between. CDR3 length: 18 residues. Here the CDR3 DNA reads TGTGCCAGCAGTTACGCATACAGGGATCCTGCGGGCTCCTACGAGCAGTACTTC. Translating gives CASSYAYRDPAGSYEQYF.

The chain recombines TRBV19 with TRBJ2-7; 9 bases fit TRBD2. This CDR3 has 14 residues. Germline lookup yields CDR1 LNHDA and CDR2 SQIVND (reference sequence). The trim removed 4 bases at V and 1 base at J, leaving 2 bases unmatched. CDR3 in amino acids: CASSTSGESYEQYF. The DNA for the CDR3 is TGTGCCAGTAGTACTAGCGGGGAATCCTACGAGCAGTACTTC.

This clone has a single count. This chain joins TRBV7-9 and TRBJ1-6, with D perhaps TRBD1 (5 bases). Germline loops: CDR1 SEHNR, CDR2 FQNEAQ (reference sequence). The CDR3 covers 17 residues. Trimming took 2 bases from V and 4 from J, leaving 15 bases between them. CDR3 residues: CASSLLEGVFYNSPLHF. The CDR3 nucleotides read TGTGCCAGCAGCTTACTGGAAGGGGTCTTTTATAATTCACCCCTCCACTTT.

The V call is TRBV2, the J call TRBJ1-5; no definite D call. V gave up 7 bases and J gave up 0 bases, with 7 bases separating them. The CDR3 runs 13 residues. Germline loops: CDR1 SNHLY, CDR2 FYNNEI. This chain's CDR3 is CASKRSSNQPQHF. The CDR3 nucleotides are TGTGCCAGCAAACGTAGTAGCAATCAGCCCCAGCATTTT.